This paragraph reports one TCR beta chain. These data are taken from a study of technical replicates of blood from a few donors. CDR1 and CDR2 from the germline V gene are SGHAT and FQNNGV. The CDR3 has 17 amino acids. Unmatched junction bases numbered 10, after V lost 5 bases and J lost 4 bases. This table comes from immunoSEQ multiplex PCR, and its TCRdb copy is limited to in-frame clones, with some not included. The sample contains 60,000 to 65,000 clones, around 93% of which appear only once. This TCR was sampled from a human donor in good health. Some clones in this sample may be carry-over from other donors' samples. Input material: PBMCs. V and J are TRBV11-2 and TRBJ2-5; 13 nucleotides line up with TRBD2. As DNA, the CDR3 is TGTGCCAGCAGCCCTCCGACCGGGACTAGCGGGGCAGAGACCCAGTACTTC. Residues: CASSPPTGTSGAETQYF. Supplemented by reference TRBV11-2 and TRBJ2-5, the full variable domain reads EAGVAQSPRYKIIEKRQSVAFWCNPISGHATLYWYQQILGQGPKLLIQFQNNGVVDDSQLPKDRFSAERLKGVDSTLKIQPAKLEDSAVYLCASSPPTGTSGAETQYFGPGTRLLVL.